The clone carrying this T cell receptor (beta chain) was seen a handful of times. The antigen remains undetermined. In TCRdb, the 5' RACE reads were re-called with MiXCR into one record per CDR3 protein. The sample shows 450,000 to 600,000 distinct CDR3 sequences, 17% of them seen only once. The sample originates from a study of T cells after yellow fever vaccination. The CDR3 loop spans 19 amino acids. Germline values: CDR1 SGHAT, CDR2 FQNNGV. V dropped 6 bases and J dropped 4; count of bases not matched to a gene: 14. Study-level points and caveats: Re-detected after boosting: most primary clones, more than 95% of CD4 and under 90% of CD8.

The chain joins TRBV11-2 to TRBJ2-6, with 11 bases that match TRBD1. The sequence came from a man between 18 and 29 years old who received the YFV17D yellow fever vaccine. This sample comprised PBMCs, obtained 4 to 6 days after the first yellow fever vaccination. The CDR3 is CASRSPPGQGVPGANVLTF. In DNA form, the CDR3 reads TGTGCCAGCAGGTCGCCTCCGGGACAGGGGGTACCCGGGGCCAACGTCCTGACTTTC. The complete variable domain, with remaining parts taken from reference TRBV11-2 and TRBJ2-6, reads EAGVAQSPRYKIIEKRQSVAFWCNPISGHATLYWYQQILGQGPKLLIQFQNNGVVDDSQLPKDRFSAERLKGVDSTLKIQPAKLEDSAVYLCASRSPPGQGVPGANVLTFGAGSRLTVL.